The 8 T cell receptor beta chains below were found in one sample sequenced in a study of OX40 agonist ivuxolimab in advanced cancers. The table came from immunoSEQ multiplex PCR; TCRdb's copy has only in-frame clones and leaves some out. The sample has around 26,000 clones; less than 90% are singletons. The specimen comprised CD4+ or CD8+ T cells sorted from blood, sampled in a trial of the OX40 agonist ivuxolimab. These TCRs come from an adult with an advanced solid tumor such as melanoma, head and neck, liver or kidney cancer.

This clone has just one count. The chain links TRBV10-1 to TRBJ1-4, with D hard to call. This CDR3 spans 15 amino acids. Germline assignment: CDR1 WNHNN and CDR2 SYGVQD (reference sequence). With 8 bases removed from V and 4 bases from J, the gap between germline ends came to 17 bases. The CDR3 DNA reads TGCGCCAGCGGATTCGGTAGAGGGAGTAATGAAAAACTGTTTTTT. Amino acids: CASGFGRGSNEKLFF.

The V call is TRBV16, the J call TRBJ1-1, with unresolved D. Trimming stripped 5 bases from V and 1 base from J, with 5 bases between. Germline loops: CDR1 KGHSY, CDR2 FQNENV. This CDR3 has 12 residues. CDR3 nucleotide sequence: TGTGCCAGCAGCTTTGGGAACACTGAAGCTTTCTTT. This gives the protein CASSFGNTEAFF. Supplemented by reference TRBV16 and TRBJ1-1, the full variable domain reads GEEVAQTPKHLVRGEGQKAKLYCAPIKGHSYVFWYQQVLKNEFKFLISFQNENVFDETGMPKERFSAKCLPNSPCSLEIQATKLEDSAVYFCASSFGNTEAFFGQGTRLTVV.

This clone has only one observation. The CDR3 loop reads CAWSAANNEQFF. The DNA of the CDR3 is TGTGCCTGGAGTGCGGCTAACAATGAGCAGTTCTTC. The chain links TRBV30 to TRBJ2-1, with D uncertain. The CDR3 totals 12 residues. Germline V CDR1 and CDR2: GTSNPN, SVGIG (reference sequence). Deletions cut 1 base from V and 5 bases from J, with 6 bases between.

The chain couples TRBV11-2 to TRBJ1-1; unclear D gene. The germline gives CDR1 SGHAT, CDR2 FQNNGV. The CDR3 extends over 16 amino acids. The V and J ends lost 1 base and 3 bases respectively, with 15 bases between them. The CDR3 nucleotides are TGTGCCAGCAGCTTAGTAAGGTTGGAGGTGGACACTGAAGCTTTCTTT. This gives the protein CASSLVRLEVDTEAFF.

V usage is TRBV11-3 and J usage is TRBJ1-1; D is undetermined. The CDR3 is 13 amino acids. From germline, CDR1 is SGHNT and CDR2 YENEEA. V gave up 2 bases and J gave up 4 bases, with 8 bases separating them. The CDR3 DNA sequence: TGTGCCAGCAGCTTATCTGTTATCACTGAAGCTTTCTTT. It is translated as CASSLSVITEAFF.

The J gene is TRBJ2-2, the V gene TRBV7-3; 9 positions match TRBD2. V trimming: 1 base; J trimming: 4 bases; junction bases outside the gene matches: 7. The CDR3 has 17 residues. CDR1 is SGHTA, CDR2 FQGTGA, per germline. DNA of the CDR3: TGTGCCAGCAGCTTAAGTATACTAGCGGGCAGCACCGGGGAGCTGTTTTTT. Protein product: CASSLSILAGSTGELFF. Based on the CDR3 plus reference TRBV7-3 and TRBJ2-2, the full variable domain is GAGVSQTPSNKVTEKGKYVELRCDPISGHTALYWYRQSLGQGPEFLIYFQGTGAADDSGLPNDRFFAVRPEGSVSTLKIQRTERGDSAVYLCASSLSILAGSTGELFFGEGSRLTVL.

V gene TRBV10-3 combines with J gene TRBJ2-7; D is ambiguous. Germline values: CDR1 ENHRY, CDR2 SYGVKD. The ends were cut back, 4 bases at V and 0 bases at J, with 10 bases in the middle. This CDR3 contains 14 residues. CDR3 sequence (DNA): TGTGCCATCAGTGCGTCAGACACCTCCTACGAGCAGTACTTC. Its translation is CAISASDTSYEQYF.

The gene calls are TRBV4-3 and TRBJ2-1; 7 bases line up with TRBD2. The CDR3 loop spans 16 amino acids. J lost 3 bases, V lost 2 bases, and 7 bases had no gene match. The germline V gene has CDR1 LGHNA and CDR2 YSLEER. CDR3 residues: CASSQSFSGFYNEQFF. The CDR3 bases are TGCGCCAGCAGCCAATCTTTTAGCGGGTTCTACAATGAGCAGTTCTTC.